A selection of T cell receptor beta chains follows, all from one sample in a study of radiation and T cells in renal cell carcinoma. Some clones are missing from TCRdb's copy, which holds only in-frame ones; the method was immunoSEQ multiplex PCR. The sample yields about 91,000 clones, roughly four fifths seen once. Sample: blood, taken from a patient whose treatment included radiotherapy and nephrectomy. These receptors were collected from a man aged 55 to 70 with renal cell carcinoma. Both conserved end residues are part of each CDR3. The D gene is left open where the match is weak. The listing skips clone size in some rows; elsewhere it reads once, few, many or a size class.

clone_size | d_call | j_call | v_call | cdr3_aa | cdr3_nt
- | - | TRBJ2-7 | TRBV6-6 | CASSYYPGRGYEQYF | TGTGCCAGCAGTTACTACCCGGGGCGCGGATACGAGCAGTACTTC
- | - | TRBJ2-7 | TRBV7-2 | CASSSYGSSYEQYF | TGTGCCAGCAGCTCTTACGGGAGCTCCTACGAGCAGTACTTC
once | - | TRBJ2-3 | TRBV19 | CASSDRLTDTQYF | TGTGCCAGTAGTGACCGATTGACAGATACGCAGTATTTT
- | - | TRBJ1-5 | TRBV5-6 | CASSLIGNNQPQHF | TGTGCCAGCAGCTTGATCGGTAACAATCAGCCCCAGCATTTT
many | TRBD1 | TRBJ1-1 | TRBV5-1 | CASSFLQGGTEAFF | TGCGCCAGCAGCTTCTTACAGGGGGGCACTGAAGCTTTCTTT
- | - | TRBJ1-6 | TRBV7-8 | CASSLRTNSPLHF | TGTGCCAGCAGCCTTCGGACGAATTCACCCCTCCACTTT
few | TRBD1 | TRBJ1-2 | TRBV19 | CASSGTVNYGYTF | TGTGCCAGTAGTGGGACAGTTAACTATGGCTACACCTTC
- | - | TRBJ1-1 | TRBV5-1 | CASSLQFGLNTEAFF | TGCGCCAGCAGCCTACAGTTTGGGTTGAACACTGAAGCTTTCTTT
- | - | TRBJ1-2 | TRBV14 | CASSQDLSIQGYGYTF | TGTGCCAGCAGCCAAGATTTGTCGATTCAGGGCTATGGCTACACCTTC
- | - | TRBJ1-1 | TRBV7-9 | CASSPGTWDTEAFF | TGTGCCAGCAGCCCAGGGACCTGGGACACTGAAGCTTTCTTT
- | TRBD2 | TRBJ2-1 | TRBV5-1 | CASSRTSGSFDEQFF | TGCGCCAGCAGCCGGACTAGCGGGAGTTTCGATGAGCAGTTCTTC
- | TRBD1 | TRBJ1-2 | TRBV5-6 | CASSLAQGAGGYTF | TGTGCCAGCAGCTTGGCACAGGGGGCAGGAGGCTACACCTTC
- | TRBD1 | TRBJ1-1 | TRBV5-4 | CASSLWTGQNTEAFF | TGTGCCAGCAGCCTATGGACAGGGCAGAACACTGAAGCTTTCTTT
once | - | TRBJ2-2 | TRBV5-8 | CASSSGAGNTGELFF | TGTGCCAGCAGCTCTGGTGCAGGGAACACCGGGGAGCTGTTTTTT
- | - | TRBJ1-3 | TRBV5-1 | CASSPISGNTIYF | TGCGCCAGCAGCCCAATCTCTGGAAACACCATATATTTT
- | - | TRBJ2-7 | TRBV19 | CASSRAGFDEQYF | TGTGCCAGTAGTAGGGCGGGTTTTGACGAGCAGTACTTC
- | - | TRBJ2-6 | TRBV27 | CARTERANVLTF | TGTGCCAGAACAGAGAGGGCCAACGTCCTGACTTTC
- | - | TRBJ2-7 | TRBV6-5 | CATSPQGYEQYF | TGTGCCACCTCTCCCCAGGGCTACGAGCAGTACTTC
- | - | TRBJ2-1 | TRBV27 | CASRGSSGVSYNEQFF | TGTGCCAGCAGGGGATCGTCGGGGGTCTCCTACAATGAGCAGTTCTTC
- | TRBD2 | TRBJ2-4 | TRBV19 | CASSSASSGIPKNIQYF | TGTGCCAGTAGTAGCGCTTCTAGCGGGATCCCCAAAAACATTCAGTACTTC
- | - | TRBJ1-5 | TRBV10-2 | CASSEAASGLRGSNQPQHF | TGCGCCAGCAGTGAGGCTGCCTCGGGGCTTAGGGGTAGCAATCAGCCCCAGCATTTT
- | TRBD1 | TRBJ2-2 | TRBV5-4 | CASSLMTGPTGELFF | TGTGCCAGCAGCTTGATGACAGGGCCCACCGGGGAGCTGTTTTTT
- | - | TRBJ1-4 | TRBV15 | CATSRGGYNEKLFF | TGTGCCACCAGCAGAGGGGGGTATAATGAAAAACTGTTTTTT
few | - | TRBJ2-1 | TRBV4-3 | CASSQDVGSYNEQFF | TGCGCCAGCAGCCAAGATGTGGGCTCCTACAATGAGCAGTTCTTC
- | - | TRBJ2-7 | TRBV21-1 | CASSKARQGYCEQYF | TGTGCCAGCAGCAAAGCTAGACAGGGTTATTGCGAGCAGTACTTC
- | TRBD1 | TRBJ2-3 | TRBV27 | CASSLTGGARSTDTQYF | TGTGCCAGCAGTCTGACAGGGGGAGCGAGGAGCACAGATACGCAGTATTTT
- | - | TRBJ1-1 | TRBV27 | CASSLYARRVPEAFF | TGTGCCAGCAGTTTATATGCCAGGAGGGTGCCTGAAGCTTTCTTT
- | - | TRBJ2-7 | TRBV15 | CATSRDLTYEQYF | TGTGCCACCAGCAGAGACCTCACCTACGAGCAGTACTTC
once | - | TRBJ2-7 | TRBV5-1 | CASSSMGPAYEQYF | TGCGCCAGCAGCTCGATGGGACCCGCCTACGAGCAGTACTTC
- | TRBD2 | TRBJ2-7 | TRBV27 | CASSIMGGYEQYF | TGTGCCAGCAGCATTATGGGGGGGTACGAGCAGTACTTC
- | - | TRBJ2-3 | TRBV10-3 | CAISVGVDSLARTSTDTQYF | TGTGCCATCAGTGTGGGGGTTGATAGTTTAGCTCGCACTAGCACAGATACGCAGTATTTT
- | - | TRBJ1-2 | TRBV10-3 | CAISTRDATYGYTF | TGTGCCATCAGTACCCGGGACGCCACGTATGGCTACACCTTC
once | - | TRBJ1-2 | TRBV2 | CASSGGRDIYGYTF | TGTGCCAGCTCTGGGGGCAGGGACATCTATGGCTACACCTTC
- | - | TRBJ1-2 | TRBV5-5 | CASSLAAAVYGYTF | TGTGCCAGCAGCTTGGCCGCGGCAGTCTATGGCTACACCTTC
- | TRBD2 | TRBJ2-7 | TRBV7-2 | CASSLWVAGLSSYEQYF | TGTGCCAGCAGCTTATGGGTAGCGGGATTGAGCTCCTACGAGCAGTACTTC
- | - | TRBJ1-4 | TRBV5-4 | CASSLDRGKLFF | TGTGCCAGCAGCTTGGATCGGGGAAAACTGTTTTTT
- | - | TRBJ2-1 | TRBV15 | CATSRDNGRYNEQFF | TGTGCCACCAGCAGAGATAACGGACGGTACAATGAGCAGTTCTTC
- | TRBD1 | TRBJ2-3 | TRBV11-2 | CASRSYGDSHTQYF | TGTGCCAGCAGATCCTACGGGGACAGCCATACGCAGTATTTT
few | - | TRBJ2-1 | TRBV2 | CASSELDDEQFF | TGTGCCAGCAGTGAGCTTGACGATGAGCAGTTCTTC
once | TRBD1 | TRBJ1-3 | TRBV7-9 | CASSLDRAGNTIYF | TGTGCCAGCAGCTTGGACAGGGCGGGAAACACCATATATTTT
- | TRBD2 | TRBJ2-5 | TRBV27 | CASSFPPLAGDGETQYF | TGTGCCAGCAGTTTCCCCCCTCTAGCGGGTGACGGAGAGACCCAGTACTTC
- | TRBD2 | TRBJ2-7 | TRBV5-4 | CASSPGTSVAYEQYF | TGTGCCAGCAGTCCGGGGACTAGCGTTGCCTACGAGCAGTACTTC
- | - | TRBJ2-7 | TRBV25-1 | CASSESLSGGTYEQYF | TGTGCCAGCAGTGAATCTCTTAGCGGTGGCACCTACGAGCAGTACTTC
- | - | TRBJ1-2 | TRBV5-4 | CASSLWLGADYGYTF | TGTGCCAGCAGCTTGTGGTTGGGGGCTGACTATGGCTACACCTTC
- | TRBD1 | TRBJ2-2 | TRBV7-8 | CASSLGQGRTGELFF | TGTGCCAGCAGCTTGGGACAGGGGCGTACCGGGGAGCTGTTTTTT
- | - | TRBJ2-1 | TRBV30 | CAWSTYKDNEQFF | TGTGCCTGGAGTACCTACAAGGACAATGAGCAGTTCTTC
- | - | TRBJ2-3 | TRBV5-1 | CASNLEVSPDTQYF | TGCGCCAGCAACTTAGAGGTCTCTCCAGATACGCAGTATTTT
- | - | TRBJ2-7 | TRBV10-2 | CASGRSGEQYF | TGCGCCAGTGGAAGATCGGGGGAGCAGTACTTC